These 25 T cell receptor beta chains were sequenced from one sample in a study of post-analysis software for immune sequencing data. General observations from the study: A handful of TRBV segments were significantly more frequent in patients than in controls. TRBV5-6, TRBV5-1 and TRBV20-1 were among these segments.

The authors incorporated unique molecular identifiers into the TCR beta cDNA libraries. TCRdb reprocessed the PCR reads with MiXCR, giving one entry per CDR3 protein. This sample yields under 650,000 distinct CDR3 sequences, of which 40% to 50% are seen a single time; approximately 1.7% belongs to the top ten. Antigen specificity for these receptors is unknown. The sequencing sample was made of blood. The receptors originated from a girl aged 5 to 17 with multiple sclerosis.

The V call is TRBV12-3 or TRBV12-4, the J call TRBJ1-6; no reliable D call. Trimming cost V 5 bases and J 4 bases, with 6 bases left between them. The CDR3 loop spans 13 amino acids. The CDR3 DNA follows: TGTGCCAGCAGTGAACAGTATAATTCACCCCTCCACTTT. The encoded protein is CASSEQYNSPLHF.

The chain carries TRBV5-1 and TRBJ2-1; tentative D call: TRBD2 (5 bases). The CDR3 loop spans 15 amino acids. Germline V CDR1 and CDR2: SGHRS, YFSETQ. V was clipped by 4 bases and J by 2 bases, with 13 bases between them. The CDR3 DNA follows: TGCGCCAGCAGCGCCGTGGAGCGGACCTACAATGAGCAGTTCTTC. Encoded protein: CASSAVERTYNEQFF.

This clonotype was recorded a few times. The chain employs TRBV5-1 and TRBJ1-1, with 11 bases fitting TRBD1. Germline CDR1 is SGHRS and CDR2 is YFSETQ. J gave up 6 bases and V 0 bases, and 13 bases lay outside the gene matches. The CDR3 totals 18 residues. The CDR3 loop reads CASSLGLGQGARGAEAFF. The CDR3 DNA sequence: TGCGCCAGCAGCTTGGGTCTAGGACAGGGGGCGAGGGGGGCTGAAGCTTTCTTT.

The chain combines TRBV7-2 with TRBJ2-7, with 12 bases fitting TRBD2. The ends lost 5 bases at V and 5 bases at J; junction bases unmatched: 7. CDR3 length equals 15 residues. CDR1 SGHTA and CDR2 FQGNSA come from the germline V gene. The CDR3 DNA sequence: TGTGCCAGCAGCGCTCCGACTAGCGGGGGCAACGAGCAGTACTTC. It encodes CASSAPTSGGNEQYF. The full variable domain, its missing parts supplied by reference TRBV7-2 and TRBJ2-7, is GAGVSQSPSNKVTEKGKDVELRCDPISGHTALYWYRQSLGQGLEFLIYFQGNSAPDKSGLPSDRFSAERTGGSVSTLTIQRTQQEDSAVYLCASSAPTSGGNEQYFGPGTRLTVT.

The V and J genes are TRBV7-9 and TRBJ1-1; D is possibly TRBD1 (5 bases). The CDR3 loop spans 13 amino acids. V lost 3 bases and J lost 6, with 11 bases in between. The germline CDR1 and CDR2 sequences are SEHNR and FQNEAQ (reference sequence). The CDR3 here is CASSFRGDAEAFF. The CDR3 DNA reads TGTGCCAGCAGCTTTCGGGGGGACGCTGAAGCTTTCTTT.

The V gene is TRBV7-2, the J gene TRBJ2-5; tentatively, D is TRBD2 (6 bases). Per germline, CDR1 SGHTA and CDR2 FQGNSA. This CDR3 is 16 amino acids long. V dropped 1 base and J dropped 1 base, with 13 bases sitting between them. As DNA, the CDR3 is TGTGCCAGCAGCTTAGTCCCCTGGACTACCCAAGAGACCCAGTACTTC. It is translated as CASSLVPWTTQETQYF.

This clonotype was observed a few times. CDR3: CASSFGSGEYEQYF. In DNA, the CDR3 is TGCGCCAGCAGCTTTGGTAGCGGGGAGTACGAGCAGTACTTC. The chain is built from TRBV5-1 and TRBJ2-7, with 8 bases matching TRBD2. Losses at the gene ends were 2 bases for V and 4 bases for J; bases not matched to a gene: 5. Germline lookup yields CDR1 SGHRS and CDR2 YFSETQ. This CDR3 spans 14 amino acids.

The chain recombines TRBV12-3 or TRBV12-4 with TRBJ1-1, with D unresolved. The CDR3 is 13 amino acids. Trimming took off 8 bases at V and 1 base at J, with 11 bases between the two ends. The CDR3 reads CASQKSGNTEAFF. The CDR3 DNA reads as TGTGCCAGCCAAAAAAGCGGGAACACTGAAGCTTTCTTT.

This chain joins TRBV10-3 and TRBJ2-7; the match to TRBD2 covers 9 bases. Germline V gives CDR1 ENHRY, CDR2 SYGVKD. This CDR3 contains 19 residues. Unmatched junction bases numbered 17, after V lost 0 bases and J lost 5 bases. The CDR3 reads CAISESKILAGPGTHEQYF. CDR3 coding DNA: TGTGCCATCAGTGAGTCGAAGATACTAGCGGGCCCTGGTACTCACGAGCAGTACTTC.

This clonotype occurred a few times. V is TRBV20-1 and J is TRBJ2-5; D may be TRBD1 (6 bases). CDR1 and CDR2 (germline): DFQATT, SNEGSKA (reference sequence). The CDR3 has 13 residues. The CDR3 spells CSVRGRNQETQYF. CDR3 sequence (DNA): TGCAGCGTCAGGGGTCGGAACCAAGAGACCCAGTACTTC.

The CDR3 is CASSATGGSSSGANVLTF. In DNA, the CDR3 is TGCGCCAGCAGCGCCACAGGGGGCTCGAGCTCTGGGGCCAACGTCCTGACTTTC. J is TRBJ2-6 and V is TRBV5-1; 9 bases agree with TRBD1. CDR1 and CDR2 from the germline V gene are SGHRS and YFSETQ. V gave up 4 bases and J gave up 0 bases; unmatched junction bases: 8. This CDR3 comprises 18 residues.

The gene calls are TRBV9 and TRBJ2-5, with 10 positions matching TRBD2. Trimming at V came to 1 base and at J to 5 bases, leaving 5 bases not matched to a gene. The CDR3 extends over 15 amino acids. CDR1 and CDR2 from the germline V gene are SGDLS and YYNGEE. The CDR3 DNA reads as TGTGCCAGCAGCGTAAGTCTAGCGGGAGTTGAGACCCAGTACTTC. Residues: CASSVSLAGVETQYF.

This clonotype was detected only a few times. One end of the junction fails to match germline, which may point to a read error. V usage is TRBV7-7 and J usage is TRBJ2-3, with TRBD2 as a possible D gene (6 bases). The CDR3 sequence is 16 residues long. Germline loops: CDR1 SSHAT, CDR2 FNYEAQ (reference sequence). CDR3 bases: TGTGCTAGCAGCTTACGCCCGGGAGCGAACACAGATACGCAGTATTTT. It specifies CASSLRPGANTDTQYF.

The chain combines TRBV12-3 or TRBV12-4 with TRBJ2-7, with D hard to call. The V end was cut by 3 bases, the J end by 4 bases, with 16 bases between. CDR3 length: 15 amino acids. The CDR3 spells CASSLFPGAYYEQYF. Here the CDR3 DNA reads TGTGCCAGCAGTTTGTTCCCTGGCGCATATTACGAGCAGTACTTC.

The chain combines TRBV12-3 or TRBV12-4 with TRBJ2-2, with 8 bases lining up with TRBD1. The junction had 4 bases not matched to a gene; V was cut back by 3 bases and J by 1 base. The CDR3 runs 16 residues. The CDR3 nucleotides are TGTGCCAGCAGTTTGCGACAGGGGCTGAACACCGGGGAGCTGTTTTTT. Translated, it gives CASSLRQGLNTGELFF.

In its sample, this clonotype was seen many times. The rearrangement uses TRBV12-3 or TRBV12-4 and TRBJ1-2; D is ambiguous. Trimming stripped 6 bases from V and 4 bases from J, with 9 bases between. There are 12 residues in the CDR3. CDR3 residues: CASSGSSYGYTF. DNA for the CDR3: TGTGCCAGCAGCGGGTCCTCCTATGGCTACACCTTC.

The CDR3 coding sequence is TGTGCCAGCAGCTTAACGGGGGGCCTGAACTATGGCTACACCTTC. Its translation is CASSLTGGLNYGYTF. This sequence joins TRBV7-3 and TRBJ1-2, with D possibly being TRBD1 (6 bases). The length of the CDR3 is 15 residues. Germline CDR1 SGHTA, CDR2 FQGTGA. The V and J ends lost 0 bases and 2 bases respectively, with 10 bases between them.

This clonotype appeared a single time. The genes are TRBV10-3 and TRBJ2-7; D perhaps matches TRBD2 (6 bases). The V and J ends lost 8 bases and 2 bases respectively, with 16 bases between them. The CDR3 is 14 residues long. Germline values: CDR1 ENHRY, CDR2 SYGVKD. For the CDR3, the DNA is TGTGCCATCCGACGGGACTCTCAGCCCTACGAGCAGTACTTC. Its protein product is CAIRRDSQPYEQYF.

The chain has TRBV29-1 and TRBJ2-4; either TRBD1 or TRBD2 may fit D (5 bases each). The CDR3 covers 15 residues. Per the germline V gene, CDR1 is SQVTM and CDR2 is ANQGSEA. Deletions cut 0 bases from V and 3 bases from J, with 12 bases between. CDR3 coding DNA: TGCAGCGTTGAAGATCGGGGCTTTGTCAAAAACATTCAGTACTTC. It encodes CSVEDRGFVKNIQYF.

The rearrangement uses TRBV18 and TRBJ2-6; 7 bases fit TRBD1. J gave up 0 bases and V 1 base, and 6 bases lay outside the gene matches. Germline assignment: CDR1 KGHSH and CDR2 LQKENI. The CDR3 loop spans 18 amino acids. The CDR3 sequence is CASSPQGAPTSGANVLTF. The CDR3 bases are TGTGCCAGCTCACCACAGGGGGCGCCGACCTCTGGGGCCAACGTCCTGACTTTC.

Comments on this clonotype: An end of the junction does not agree with germline; a read error may underlie this. This chain uses TRBV12-3 or TRBV12-4 with TRBJ1-2; D is perhaps TRBD1 (5 bases). The CDR3 is made up of 17 amino acids. The CDR3 sequence: CTSSLPTGGTDNYGYTF. Written as DNA, the CDR3 is TGTACCAGCAGTCTACCCACCGGCGGGACGGACAACTATGGCTACACCTTC.

The genes are TRBV6-5 and TRBJ1-1, with D possibly being TRBD1 (5 bases). V was pared by 5 bases and J by 4 bases, with 14 bases between. Germline CDR1 MNHEY, CDR2 SVGAGI. The CDR3 spans 14 residues. In DNA, the CDR3 is TGTGCCAGCAGTCTAGTGGCAGGGACCACTGAAGCTTTCTTT. Its protein product is CASSLVAGTTEAFF.

This clonotype was detected a few times. The chain couples TRBV7-2 to TRBJ2-1; D uncertain. Germline CDR1 and CDR2: SGHTA and FQGNSA. The V gene lost 1 base and the J gene lost 10 bases, with 5 bases spanning the gap. This CDR3 is built from 11 residues. This CDR3 is CASSLGVEQFF. DNA of the CDR3: TGTGCCAGCAGCTTAGGGGTGGAGCAGTTCTTC.

About this clonotype: The junction and the germline gene differ at one end; a read error may be behind it. This sequence joins TRBV3-1 and TRBJ1-2, with D unresolved. The CDR3 has 12 amino acids. In germline, CDR1 is LGHDT, CDR2 YNNKEL (reference sequence). The chain's CDR3 is CASSQAIEGYTF. In DNA form, the CDR3 reads TGCGCCAGCAGCCAAGCGATCGAGGGCTACACCTTC.

The chain uses TRBV20-1 and TRBJ1-1; a possible D gene is TRBD1 (5 bases). Germline V gene sequence: CDR1 DFQATT, CDR2 SNEGSKA (reference sequence). The CDR3 runs to 13 residues. CDR3 in DNA: TGCAGCACCGGGGCCCGACTGAACACTGAAGCTTTCTTT. Encoded protein: CSTGARLNTEAFF.